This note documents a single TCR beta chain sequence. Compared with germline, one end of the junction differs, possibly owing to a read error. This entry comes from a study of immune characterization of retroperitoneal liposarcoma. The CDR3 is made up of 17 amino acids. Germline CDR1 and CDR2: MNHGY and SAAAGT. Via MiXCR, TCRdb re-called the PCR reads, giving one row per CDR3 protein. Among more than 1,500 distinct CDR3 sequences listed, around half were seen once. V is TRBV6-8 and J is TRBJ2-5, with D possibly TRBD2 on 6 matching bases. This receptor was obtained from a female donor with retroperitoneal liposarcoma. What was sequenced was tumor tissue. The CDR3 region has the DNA TGTGCCAGCAGTTACGTTTCCCCCGCCTCGCGGGGAGAGACCCAGTATTTC. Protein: CASSYVSPASRGETQYF.